This T cell receptor beta chain was identified during a study of HIV-infected patients and healthy controls. One entry per CDR3 protein results from TCRdb running MiXCR on the 5' RACE reads. The profile covers tens of thousands of distinct CDR3 sequences, with 15% to 20% appearing a single time and around 6% taken by the ten largest. V lost 5 bases to trimming and J lost 2 bases, with 13 bases between them. Germline V CDR1 and CDR2: SGHTA, FQGNSA. This CDR3 contains 14 residues. This chain uses TRBV7-2 with TRBJ2-7; tentatively, D is TRBD2 (5 bases). This receptor was identified in a human donor in good health. Sequenced: CD4+ T cells from blood. The CDR3 region is CASSVTTGTYEQYF. The CDR3 nucleotides read TGTGCCAGCAGCGTAACGACCGGGACCTACGAGCAGTACTTC.